The clone carrying this T cell receptor (beta chain) was counted between two and nine times. Documented time point: persistent/refractory GD, antithyroid drugs over 5 years with positive TRAb. TCR sequences were obtained from RNA taken from PBMCs. The data derive from a study of regulatory T cells in long-lasting Graves disease. CDR1 SGHDN and CDR2 FVKESK come from the germline V gene. CDR3 length equals 17 residues. V dropped 3 bases and J dropped 0; count of bases not matched to a gene: 8. iRepertoire HTBI primers and Arm-PCR of CDR3 regions built TCR beta libraries. TCRdb reprocessed the multiplex PCR reads via MiXCR and lists one record per CDR3 protein. The repertoire holds approximately 290,000 distinct CDR3 sequences, with 20% to 25% as singletons.

Sequenced material: peripheral blood mononuclear cells (PBMCs), taken when the disease was refractory, from a patient treated with antithyroid drugs. The rearrangement links TRBV14 to TRBJ1-3; TRBD1 aligns across 7 bases. The clonotype comes from a female donor with Graves disease. The CDR3, as DNA: TGTGCCAGCAGCCAGTCGGGACAGTACCTCTCTGGAAACACCATATATTTT. Translation gives CASSQSGQYLSGNTIYF.